Listed below are T cell receptor beta chains from one sample, sequenced in a study of T cell responses to AZD1222 COVID-19 vaccine. Sequencing was performed with immunoSEQ multiplex PCR; in TCRdb, only in-frame clones are kept and a portion is missing. The sample consists of some 150,000 clones, roughly 89% of them appearing once. The sample here was peripheral blood, taken 28 days after the second AZD1222 dose. The receptors shown here come from an adult who received the AZD1222 COVID-19 vaccine. The CDR3 runs from the conserved cysteine through the conserved F or W. Each record gives: CDR3 length, J gene, V gene, D gene, clone size, CDR3 protein, CDR3 DNA. The D gene is left open where the match is weak. A clone size is listed for some rows: how often the clone was seen (once, few, many), or a class if it is expanded.

15 TRBJ1-1 TRBV2 NA NA CASIRNSGVGTEAFF TGTGCCAGCATTCGAAATTCAGGGGTAGGGACTGAAGCTTTCTTT
13 TRBJ2-1 TRBV7-9 NA NA CAHGAARYNEQFF TGTGCGCATGGGGCGGCCCGATACAATGAGCAGTTCTTC
15 TRBJ1-6 TRBV9 NA NA CASSPREEQNSPLHF TGTGCCAGCAGCCCCAGGGAGGAGCAAAATTCACCCCTCCACTTT
15 TRBJ1-5 TRBV6-2/TRBV6-3 NA NA CASTPEGYSNQPQHF TGTGCCAGCACCCCCGAGGGCTATAGCAATCAGCCCCAGCATTTT
13 TRBJ1-5 TRBV7-3 NA NA CASSLEFNQPQHF TGTGCCAGCAGCTTAGAGTTCAATCAGCCCCAGCATTTT
15 TRBJ2-7 TRBV7-2 NA NA CASSLWAGASYEQYF TGTGCCAGCAGCTTATGGGCAGGGGCCTCCTACGAGCAGTACTTC
18 TRBJ1-4 TRBV7-9 NA NA CASSPGLGRYATNEKLFF TGTGCCAGCAGCCCAGGGTTGGGCAGGTATGCAACTAATGAAAAACTGTTTTTT
14 TRBJ1-2 TRBV2 NA NA CATPGRKANYGYTF TGTGCCACCCCGGGACGGAAAGCTAACTATGGCTACACCTTC
17 TRBJ2-2 TRBV11-2 TRBD2 NA CASSSINGLANTGELFF TGTGCCAGCAGCTCTATTAACGGACTAGCGAACACCGGGGAGCTGTTTTTT
16 TRBJ1-4 TRBV9 TRBD1 NA CASSAAGTGPNEKLFF TGTGCCAGCAGCGCCGCCGGGACAGGACCTAATGAAAAACTGTTTTTT
15 TRBJ2-5 TRBV4-3 NA few CASSQEPFPQETQYF TGCGCCAGCAGCCAAGAGCCCTTCCCCCAAGAGACCCAGTACTTC
15 TRBJ1-2 TRBV9 NA NA CASSVESVGNYGYTF TGTGCCAGCAGCGTAGAATCGGTCGGTAACTATGGCTACACCTTC
13 TRBJ2-3 TRBV13 TRBD1 NA CASSGGQTDTQYF TGTGCCAGCAGCGGGGGACAGACAGATACGCAGTATTTT
15 TRBJ2-1 TRBV4-3 TRBD2 NA CASSQEGLAYNEQFF TGCGCCAGCAGCCAAGAGGGACTAGCTTACAATGAGCAGTTCTTC
15 TRBJ2-2 TRBV30 NA NA CAWSIRTANTGELFF TGTGCCTGGAGTATCAGGACAGCGAACACCGGGGAGCTGTTTTTT
13 TRBJ1-2 TRBV30 NA few CAWRRRGNGGYTF TGTGCCTGGAGGCGTCGGGGCAATGGTGGCTACACCTTC
19 TRBJ2-1 TRBV18 TRBD2 NA CASSPRLAGARSSYNEQFF TGTGCCAGCTCACCACGGCTAGCGGGAGCCCGGAGCTCCTACAATGAGCAGTTCTTC
16 TRBJ2-1 TRBV9 NA NA CASSVGGAIAVDEQFF TGTGCCAGCAGCGTAGGAGGGGCCATAGCGGTGGATGAGCAGTTCTTC
13 TRBJ1-2 TRBV24-1 TRBD1 NA CATSSGTDYGYTF TGTGCCACCAGTTCCGGGACAGACTATGGCTACACCTTC
13 TRBJ1-2 TRBV7-9 NA NA CASSTGTLNGYTF TGTGCCAGCAGCACCGGGACCCTGAATGGCTACACCTTC
14 TRBJ1-1 TRBV7-8 NA NA CASSLAGRATNTFF TGTGCCAGCAGCTTAGCGGGGAGGGCCACGAACACTTTCTTT
12 TRBJ2-7 TRBV7-9 NA NA CASTLLGYEQYF TGTGCCAGCACCCTGTTGGGATACGAGCAGTACTTC
16 TRBJ2-1 TRBV9 NA NA CASSVDYAGFYNEQFF TGTGCCAGCAGCGTAGATTACGCGGGATTCTACAATGAGCAGTTCTTC
18 TRBJ1-6 TRBV6-2/TRBV6-3 TRBD1 few CASSYSRTGIPYNSPLHF TGTGCCAGCAGTTACTCCCGGACAGGGATTCCCTATAATTCACCCCTCCACTTT
13 TRBJ1-1 TRBV18 TRBD1 once CASSPGQATEAFF TGTGCCAGCTCACCAGGACAGGCCACTGAAGCTTTCTTT
16 TRBJ2-7 TRBV4-1 TRBD1 NA CASSQQGQGGTYEQYF TGCGCCAGCAGCCAACAGGGACAGGGTGGGACCTACGAGCAGTACTTC
13 TRBJ1-2 TRBV10-2 NA few CASSEGGNYGYTF TGCGCCAGCAGTGAGGGGGGAAACTATGGCTACACCTTC
13 TRBJ2-5 TRBV11-3 NA NA CASRADREETQYF TGTGCCAGCAGGGCGGACAGAGAAGAGACCCAGTACTTC
16 TRBJ2-1 TRBV19 TRBD2 NA CASSIAGTSGRDEQFF TGTGCCAGTAGTATAGCCGGGACTAGCGGGAGGGATGAGCAGTTCTTC
15 TRBJ2-7 TRBV27 TRBD2 NA CASSFSSGRTYEQYF TGTGCCAGCAGTTTCTCTAGCGGGAGGACCTACGAGCAGTACTTC
19 TRBJ2-4 TRBV3-1/TRBV3-2 TRBD1 NA CASSQDRGNRGLAKNIQYF TGTGCCAGCAGCCAAGATAGGGGTAACAGGGGCCTAGCCAAAAACATTCAGTACTTC
18 TRBJ1-5 TRBV7-6 TRBD1 NA CASSFTVGQGASNQPQHF TGTGCCAGCAGCTTCACCGTTGGACAGGGGGCTTCCAATCAGCCCCAGCATTTT
12 TRBJ2-3 TRBV19 NA NA CASSQRADTQYF TGTGCCAGTAGTCAAAGGGCAGATACGCAGTATTTT
10 TRBJ1-2 TRBV30 NA NA CAWSSYGYTF TGTGCCTGGAGTTCCTATGGCTACACCTTC
16 TRBJ2-1 TRBV5-1 TRBD2 NA CASRLSGEVLQNEQFF TGCGCCAGCAGACTTAGCGGGGAGGTCCTACAGAATGAGCAGTTCTTC
13 TRBJ2-7 TRBV24-1 NA NA CATRGTDHGEQYF TGTGCCACCAGAGGGACGGACCATGGGGAGCAGTACTTC
15 TRBJ2-5 TRBV24-1 NA NA CATSDFGTNQETQYF TGTGCCACCAGTGATTTTGGGACCAATCAAGAGACCCAGTACTTC
11 TRBJ2-5 TRBV28 NA NA CASSLGRSQYF TGTGCCAGCAGTTTGGGGCGGAGCCAGTACTTC
14 TRBJ2-7 TRBV18 NA once CASSPQPGADEQYF TGTGCCAGCTCACCACAGCCAGGGGCCGACGAGCAGTACTTC
18 TRBJ2-1 TRBV18 TRBD2 NA CASSPPGLAGGLYNEQFF TGTGCCAGCTCACCCCCGGGGCTAGCGGGAGGGCTCTACAATGAGCAGTTCTTC
15 TRBJ1-3 TRBV11-3 NA NA CASSLAGLLGNTIYF TGTGCCAGCAGCTTAGCCGGGTTACTTGGAAACACCATATATTTT
15 TRBJ2-3 TRBV4-1 TRBD2 NA CASSQEGRETDTQYF TGCGCCAGCAGCCAAGAGGGGCGGGAGACAGATACGCAGTATTTT
11 TRBJ1-2 TRBV9 NA NA CASSAGSGYTF TGTGCCAGCAGCGCCGGGAGTGGCTACACCTTC
14 TRBJ2-1 TRBV7-8 NA NA CASSLAGGLDEQFF TGTGCCAGCAGCTTAGCTGGGGGTCTTGATGAGCAGTTCTTC
13 TRBJ2-5 TRBV19 TRBD1 NA CASSTTGARTQYF TGTGCCAGTAGTACCACAGGGGCCCGGACCCAGTACTTC
14 TRBJ2-1 TRBV7-2 NA NA CASSLPRSGLPGFF TGTGCCAGCAGCTTACCTCGTTCGGGACTCCCGGGGTTCTTC
13 TRBJ2-2 TRBV9 NA NA CASSPNGAGELFF TGTGCCAGCAGCCCTAACGGGGCCGGGGAGCTGTTTTTT
16 TRBJ1-2 TRBV19 TRBD1 few CASSIDWPGQVYGYTF TGTGCCAGTAGTATAGATTGGCCCGGACAGGTCTATGGCTACACCTTC
12 TRBJ2-5 TRBV29-1 NA NA CSVGQIRETQYF TGCAGCGTCGGACAGATTCGAGAGACCCAGTACTTC
13 TRBJ1-1 TRBV29-1 NA NA CSVEPGEGTEAFF TGCAGCGTTGAGCCAGGAGAAGGAACTGAAGCTTTCTTT
16 TRBJ1-2 TRBV28 NA NA CASLGGPLEANYGYTF TGTGCCAGCCTCGGGGGGCCGTTAGAAGCTAACTATGGCTACACCTTC
13 TRBJ1-2 TRBV15 NA NA CATSRGPDYGYTF TGTGCCACCAGCAGAGGGCCGGACTATGGCTACACCTTC
13 TRBJ2-7 TRBV4-3 NA once CASSPRDSYEQYF TGCGCCAGCAGCCCCCGGGACTCCTACGAGCAGTACTTC
16 TRBJ1-1 TRBV12-5 NA NA CASGFGRRGLNTEAFF TGTGCTAGTGGTTTCGGTCGGCGGGGGCTGAACACTGAAGCTTTCTTT
14 TRBJ1-2 TRBV27 TRBD1 NA CASRGTGRNYGYTF TGTGCCAGCAGGGGGACAGGACGCAACTATGGCTACACCTTC
15 TRBJ2-6 TRBV5-1 NA once CASSSAGAGANVLTF TGCGCCAGCAGCTCCGCAGGGGCTGGGGCCAACGTCCTGACTTTC
14 TRBJ1-2 TRBV19 TRBD1 NA CASSSGQGGYGYTF TGTGCCAGTAGTTCCGGACAGGGCGGCTATGGCTACACCTTC
14 TRBJ2-1 TRBV4-2 NA once CASSQGGPREEQFF TGTGCCAGCAGCCAAGGTGGCCCCCGGGAGGAGCAGTTCTTC
15 TRBJ1-4 TRBV7-2 TRBD1 NA CASSPNRGPNEKLFF TGTGCCAGCAGCCCGAACAGGGGTCCTAATGAAAAACTGTTTTTT
14 TRBJ2-2 TRBV10-3 NA once CAMRQRTNTGELFF TGTGCCATGCGACAGAGAACGAACACCGGGGAGCTGTTTTTT